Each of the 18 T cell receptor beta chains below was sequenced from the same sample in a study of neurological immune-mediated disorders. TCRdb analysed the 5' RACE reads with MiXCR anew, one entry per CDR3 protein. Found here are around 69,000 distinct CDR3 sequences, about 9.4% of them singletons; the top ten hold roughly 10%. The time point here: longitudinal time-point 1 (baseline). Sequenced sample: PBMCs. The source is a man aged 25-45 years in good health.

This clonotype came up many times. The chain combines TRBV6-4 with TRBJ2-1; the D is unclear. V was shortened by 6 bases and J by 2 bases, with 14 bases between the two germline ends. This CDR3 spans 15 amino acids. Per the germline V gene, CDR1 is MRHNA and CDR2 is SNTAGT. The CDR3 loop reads CASSLGPGAYNEQFF. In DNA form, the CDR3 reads TGTGCCAGCAGCCTGGGTCCGGGCGCCTACAATGAGCAGTTCTTC.

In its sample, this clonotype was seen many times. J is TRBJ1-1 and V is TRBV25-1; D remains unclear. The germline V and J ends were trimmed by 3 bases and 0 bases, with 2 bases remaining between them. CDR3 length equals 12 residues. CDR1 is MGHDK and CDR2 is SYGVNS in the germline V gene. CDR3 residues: CASSDLNTEAFF. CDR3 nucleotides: TGTGCCAGCAGTGACCTGAACACTGAAGCTTTCTTT. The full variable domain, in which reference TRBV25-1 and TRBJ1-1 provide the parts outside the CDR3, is EADIYQTPRYLVIGTGKKITLECSQTMGHDKMYWYQQDPGMELHLIHYSYGVNSTEKGDLSSESTVSRIRTEHFPLTLESARPSHTSQYLCASSDLNTEAFFGQGTRLTVV.

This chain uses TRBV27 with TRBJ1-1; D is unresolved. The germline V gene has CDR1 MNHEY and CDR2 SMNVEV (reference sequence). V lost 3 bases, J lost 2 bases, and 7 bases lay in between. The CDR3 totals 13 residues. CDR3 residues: CASSFRVNTEAFF. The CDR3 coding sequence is TGTGCCAGCAGTTTTAGGGTAAACACTGAAGCTTTCTTT.

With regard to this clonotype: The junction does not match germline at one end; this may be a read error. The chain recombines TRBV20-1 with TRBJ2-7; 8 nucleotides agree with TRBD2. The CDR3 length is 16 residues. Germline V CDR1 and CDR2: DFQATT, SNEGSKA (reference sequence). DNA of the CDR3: TGCAGTGCTCGGATGATAGCGGGATTAAAGTTGTACGAGCAGTATTTC. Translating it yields CSARMIAGLKLYEQYF.

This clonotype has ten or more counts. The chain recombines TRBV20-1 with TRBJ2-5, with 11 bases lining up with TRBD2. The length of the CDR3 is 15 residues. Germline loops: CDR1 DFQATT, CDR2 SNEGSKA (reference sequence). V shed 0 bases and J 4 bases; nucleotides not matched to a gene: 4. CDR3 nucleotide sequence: TGCAGTGCTAGAGATCCACTAGCGGGAGTAGAGACCCAGTACTTC. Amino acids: CSARDPLAGVETQYF.

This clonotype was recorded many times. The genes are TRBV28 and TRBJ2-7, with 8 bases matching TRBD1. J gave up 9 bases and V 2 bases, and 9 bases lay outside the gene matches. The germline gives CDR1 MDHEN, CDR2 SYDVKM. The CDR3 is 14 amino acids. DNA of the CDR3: TGTGCCAGCAGTTTACTAGGACAGGGTCCTGGGCAGTACTTC. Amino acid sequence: CASSLLGQGPGQYF.

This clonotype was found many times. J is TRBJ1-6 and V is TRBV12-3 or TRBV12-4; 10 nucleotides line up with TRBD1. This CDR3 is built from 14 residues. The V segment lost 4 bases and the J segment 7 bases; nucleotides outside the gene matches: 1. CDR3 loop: CASSWGQGNSPLHF. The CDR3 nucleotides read TGTGCCAGCAGTTGGGGACAGGGGAATTCACCCCTCCACTTT.

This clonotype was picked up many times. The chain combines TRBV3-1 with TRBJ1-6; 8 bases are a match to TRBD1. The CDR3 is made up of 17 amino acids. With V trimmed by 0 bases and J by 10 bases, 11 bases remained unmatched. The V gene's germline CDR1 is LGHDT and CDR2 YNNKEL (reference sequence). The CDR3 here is CASSQEVRAGGDSPLHF. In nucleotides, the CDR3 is TGTGCCAGCAGCCAAGAAGTCCGGGCAGGGGGCGACTCACCCCTCCACTTT.

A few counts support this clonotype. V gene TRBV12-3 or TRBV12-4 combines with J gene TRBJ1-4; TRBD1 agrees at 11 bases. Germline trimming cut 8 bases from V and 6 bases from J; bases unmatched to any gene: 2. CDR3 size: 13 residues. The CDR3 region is CASLGQGDEKLFF. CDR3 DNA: TGTGCCAGCCTGGGACAGGGGGATGAAAAACTGTTTTTT.

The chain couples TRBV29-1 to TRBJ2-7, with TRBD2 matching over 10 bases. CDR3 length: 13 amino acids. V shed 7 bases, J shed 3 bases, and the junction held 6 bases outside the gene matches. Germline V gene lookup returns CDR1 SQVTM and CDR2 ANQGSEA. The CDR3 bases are TGCAGCGCTTCACTAGCGGGGCTCTACGAGCAGTACTTC. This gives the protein CSASLAGLYEQYF.

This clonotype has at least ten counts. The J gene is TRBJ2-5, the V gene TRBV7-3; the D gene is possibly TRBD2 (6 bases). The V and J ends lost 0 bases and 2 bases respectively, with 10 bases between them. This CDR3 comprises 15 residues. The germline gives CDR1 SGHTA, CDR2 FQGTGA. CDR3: CASSLTGGIQETQYF. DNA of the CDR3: TGTGCCAGCAGCTTAACGGGCGGGATTCAAGAGACCCAGTACTTC.

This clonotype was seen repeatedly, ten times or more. The CDR3 spells CASSGTGRNTIYF. CDR3 nucleotides: TGTGCCAGCAGCGGGACAGGGAGAAACACCATATATTTT. V is TRBV12-3 or TRBV12-4 and J is TRBJ1-3; 9 positions match TRBD1. CDR3 length: 13 amino acids. Unmatched junction bases numbered 2, after V lost 6 bases and J lost 5 bases.

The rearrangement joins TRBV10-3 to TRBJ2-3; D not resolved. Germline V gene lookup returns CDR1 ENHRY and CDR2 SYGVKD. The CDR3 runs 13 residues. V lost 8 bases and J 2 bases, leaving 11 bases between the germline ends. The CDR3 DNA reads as TGTGCCATCGGAGAGAGACCCACAGATACGCAGTATTTT. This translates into CAIGERPTDTQYF.

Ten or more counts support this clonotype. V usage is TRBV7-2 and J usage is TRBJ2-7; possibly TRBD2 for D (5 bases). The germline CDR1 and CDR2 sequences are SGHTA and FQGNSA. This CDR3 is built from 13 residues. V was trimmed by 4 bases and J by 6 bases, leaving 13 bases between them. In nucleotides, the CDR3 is TGTGCCAGCAGCTCCGTCGGGGTAGGCGAGCAGTACTTC. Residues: CASSSVGVGEQYF.

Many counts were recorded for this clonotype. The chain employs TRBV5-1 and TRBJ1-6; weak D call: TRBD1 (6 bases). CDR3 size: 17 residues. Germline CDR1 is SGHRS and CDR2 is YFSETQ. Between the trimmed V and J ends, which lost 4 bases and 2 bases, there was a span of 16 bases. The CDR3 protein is CASSIGQPSPYNSPLHF. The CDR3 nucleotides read TGCGCCAGCAGCATAGGACAGCCGTCCCCCTATAATTCACCCCTCCACTTT.

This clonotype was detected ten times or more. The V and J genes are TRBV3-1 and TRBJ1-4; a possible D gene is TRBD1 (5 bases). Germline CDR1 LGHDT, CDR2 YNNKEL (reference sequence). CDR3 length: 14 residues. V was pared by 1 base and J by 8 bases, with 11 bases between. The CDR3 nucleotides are TGTGCCAGCAGCCAAGCGGGTGAGGGGGAAAAACTGTTTTTT. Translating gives CASSQAGEGEKLFF.

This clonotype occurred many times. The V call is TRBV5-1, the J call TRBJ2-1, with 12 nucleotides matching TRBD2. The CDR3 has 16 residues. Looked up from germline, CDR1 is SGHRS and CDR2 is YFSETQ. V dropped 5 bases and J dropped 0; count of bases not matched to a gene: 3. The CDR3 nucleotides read TGCGCCAGCAGGCAGACTAGCGGGAGCTCCTACAATGAGCAGTTCTTC. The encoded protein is CASRQTSGSSYNEQFF.

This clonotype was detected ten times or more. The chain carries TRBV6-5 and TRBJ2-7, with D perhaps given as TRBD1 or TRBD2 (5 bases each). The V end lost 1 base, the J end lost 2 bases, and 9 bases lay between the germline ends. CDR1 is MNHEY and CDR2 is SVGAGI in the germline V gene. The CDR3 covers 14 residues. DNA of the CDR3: TGTGCCAGCAGTTACTATGGGGGTCCCTACGAGCAGTACTTC. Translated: CASSYYGGPYEQYF.